This T cell receptor beta chain was retrieved from a study of T cell clonality in common variable immunodeficiency (dated by TCRdb to 2013 to 2016). Broader findings and caveats from the paper: It was noted by the authors that sequencing of the repertoires of T cell subpopulations would be needed to clarify the cause of the increased clonality in CVID. CVID TCRbeta sequences reportedly showed fewer deletions and N-nucleotide insertions and lacked highly modified clones with 13 or more V deletions. Correlations of repertoire features with clinical complications were constrained by heterogeneity among patients within the CVID cohort. Despite equal DNA input, controls averaged roughly 80,000 unique sequences per sample versus about 31,547 in CVID samples. Increased TCRbeta clonality was found in CVID subjects compared with healthy controls (t-test p = 0.018), with the increase being most characteristic of about a third of subjects. Fewer TCRbeta clones were shared among CVID subjects than among healthy controls (p < 0.0001).

The cysteine opens and the phenylalanine closes a CDR3 of 12 amino acids. Sequencing covers 27 bases of the CDR3, shown here with the frame starting at base 1. The germline V gene (reference sequence) supplies CDR1 DFQATT and CDR2 SNEGSKA. V is shortened by 2 bases, J by 5 bases, and the region joining them spans 9 bases. This clone has ten or more counts. Which antigen it targets is not known. The read is 3 residues too short to cover the CDR3 end, so that end is filled in from the germline J gene. CVID was diagnosed by standard criteria: serum IgG, IgA and/or IgM reduced below normal range, plus specific antibody deficiency. There were 40 to 45 subjects in the CVID group (29 male and 15 female), ranging in age from about 8 to 65 years, with a mean age of roughly 39. Predominantly Caucasian heritage was noted among both the CVID patients and the healthy controls. At the time of study participation, every CVID subject had been on replacement immunoglobulin therapy for at least one year. When blood was collected, none of the CVID subjects were ill or on immunomodulatory or immunosuppressive medication. From each donor, roughly 5 to 8 ml of heparinized peripheral whole blood was collected. Genomic DNA from adults with common variable immune deficiency (CVID) and from healthy adult controls was used to sequence TCRbeta CDR3 repertoires. To isolate peripheral blood mononuclear cells, diluted blood was subjected to density centrifugation over Hypaque 1077 or Ficoll-Paque. Unsorted mononuclear cells served as the source of genomic DNA, which was extracted either by Qiagen column purification or by a centrifugation-based method.

For sequencing input, CVID and control samples contributed equivalent amounts of genomic DNA. For every sample, a 60 bp segment covering the rearranged TCRbeta CDR3 region was amplified and then sequenced. The immunoSEQ assay, a bias-corrected multiplex PCR combined with high-throughput sequencing, was used for TCRbeta amplification. In the authors' own workflow: Each unique nucleotide sequence was treated as a clone and annotated with V, D and J genes, copy number and frequency. Sequences were labeled productive if in frame, and non-productive if out of frame or containing stop codons. Clonality was calculated from Shannon's entropy as previously described. The predicted amino acid sequences of productive clones were used to derive mean CDR3 Kyte-Doolittle hydropathy. Using the R hclust function, scaled V gene usage was clustered hierarchically with Manhattan distance and complete linkage. Sharing of clones by CDR3 amino acid sequence was evaluated by resampling 12 repertoires per group over 100 rounds. The repertoires were screened for 65 to 75 published EBV-specific TCRbeta sequences and approximately 230 published CMV-specific TCRbeta sequences. Two CVID samples yielding fewer than 10,000 sequences were excluded from analysis, leaving fewer than 50 CVID repertoires. TCRdb holds this immuneACCESS table with in-frame rearrangements only. Some clones are missing; in checked studies, unresolved V genes explain under half, and the rest has no known cause. That table furnishes V, J and clone size, whereas the DNA furnished D and trimming. The data for this sample show about 15,000 clones, each detected more than once. Roughly 15% of the sample rests with the top ten.

This sequence was found in a human donor with common variable immunodeficiency. The sequenced sample was peripheral blood mononuclear cells. Rearrangement joined TRBV20-1 to TRBJ2-5, and TRBD1 may be the D gene, going by 5 matching bases. Partial CDR3 DNA: TGCAGTGCTAGACAGGGCCGGGAGACC. Protein translation: CSARQGRET. The CDR3, in full, reads CSARQGRETQYF.